This T cell receptor beta chain was sequenced for a study of glioma-infiltrating T cells. Study results and limitations: Tissue and blood shared very few CDR3 sequences. Above-expected tissue-blood divergence occurred in all gliomas, most in low-grade ones.

This clonotype was found many times. What it recognizes is unknown. Amplification of TCR alpha and beta CDR3 regions from RNA used iRepertoire nested multiplex PCR. For one-step reverse transcription and amplification, about 85-400 ng of tissue mRNA or PBMC total RNA was used. Using its own MiXCR run on the multiplex PCR reads, TCRdb lists one record per CDR3 protein. This sample has roughly 200,000 distinct CDR3 sequences, with more than 25% found just once. From germline, CDR1 is DFQATT and CDR2 SNEGSKA (reference sequence). The germline V and J ends were trimmed by 2 bases and 1 base, with 5 bases remaining between them. This CDR3 is 12 amino acids long.

The rearrangement uses TRBV20-1 and TRBJ2-5; the D is unclear. The TCR was taken from a human donor with low-grade glioma or glioblastoma, undergoing nonglioma brain surgery, or in good health (not recorded which). Sequencing was carried out using glioma tissue, nonneoplastic brain tissue, or PBMCs (not recorded which). The CDR3 sequence is CSARYSQETQYF. CDR3 coding DNA: TGCAGTGCTAGATACAGCCAAGAGACCCAGTACTTC.